The entry that follows covers one T cell receptor beta chain sequence. Enrollees, about 18 to 90 years old, lived in 24 US areas. Unmatched junction bases numbered 3, after V lost 2 bases and J lost 0 bases. CDR3 length equals 16 residues. Germline CDR1 reads KGHSY; CDR2 reads FQNENV. The source of the sample is a study of blood T cell repertoires in COVID-19. TCRdb's table, derived via immunoSEQ multiplex PCR, lists solely in-frame clones and lacks some. This table has over 250,000 clones, approximately 78% appearing once. The specimen sequenced was PBMCs or T cells enriched from blood (not recorded which). This clonotype was obtained from a man aged 35-49 years who had been exposed to COVID-19. The V call is TRBV16, the J call TRBJ2-2; 7 nucleotides line up with TRBD1. The CDR3, as DNA: TGTGCCAGCAGCCAAGGGGACAGTACGAACACCGGGGAGCTGTTTTTT. Its protein product is CASSQGDSTNTGELFF.